The T cell receptor beta chain described here comes from a study of T cells in Graves' hyperthyroidism and ophthalmopathy. This clonotype was seen ten or more times. Researchers took RNA transcripts and amplified the TCR beta CDR3 regions from them. The primer set for the first-round RT-PCR of the TCR CDR3 was HTBI. TCRdb used MiXCR to reprocess the multiplex PCR reads, holding one entry per CDR3 protein. The sample yields hundreds of thousands of distinct CDR3 sequences, about 15% seen once. The V gene lost 7 bases and the J gene lost 6 bases, with 16 bases spanning the gap. The length of the CDR3 is 14 residues. Germline V gene lookup returns CDR1 SGHRS and CDR2 YFSETQ.

This receptor was obtained from a woman younger than 35 with Graves' hyperthyroidism. Sample: blood. The chain is built from TRBV5-1 and TRBJ1-4, with D hard to call. The CDR3 loop is CASSSGRADEKLFF. The CDR3 coding sequence is TGCGCCAGCTCGTCCGGAAGGGCTGATGAAAAACTGTTTTTT.